A single sample is the source of the 27 T cell receptor beta chains below, sequenced in a study of tumor-infiltrating lymphocytes in primary liver carcinoma. Each 20-30 mg portion of unsorted bulk tissue served as the source for co-extraction of RNA and DNA. Making TCR beta cDNA involved roughly 500 ng total RNA and a constant-region primer. Sequencing libraries for TCR beta derived from three nested multiplex PCR rounds that used slightly modified ARM-PCR. PCR rounds one and two used TRBV1-TRBV30 forward primers with a C-beta reverse primer for 10 cycles each. TCRdb re-derived calls from the multiplex PCR reads in MiXCR, one entry per CDR3 protein. Here the sample spans approximately 190,000 distinct CDR3 sequences, roughly 80% being singletons. Source material: tumor tissue from primary liver carcinoma. The source of these receptors is a middle-aged man with primary liver carcinoma and hepatitis B virus infection.

For this clonotype: One end of the junction varies from germline; a read error may be responsible. This chain uses TRBV11-1 with TRBJ2-4, with 12 positions matching TRBD2. Germline CDR1 SGHAT, CDR2 FQDESV (reference sequence). The CDR3 is made up of 17 amino acids. The DNA of the CDR3 is TGTGCCAATAGCTTTCCCTGGACTAGCGGGACCAAGAACATTCAGTACTTC. Its translation is CANSFPWTSGTKNIQYF.

This clonotype is a singleton in its sample. A much larger clone differs from this one at a single base, so this may be a read error. The V gene is TRBV28, the J gene TRBJ2-7; D may be TRBD2 (6 bases). CDR3 size: 14 residues. From germline, CDR1 is MDHEN and CDR2 SYDVKM. CDR3: CASSYASGSYDQYF. The CDR3 coding sequence is TGTGCCAGCAGTTACGCAAGCGGGTCCTACGACCAGTACTTC.

Of note for this clonotype: A much larger clone lies a single base off, so this may be a read error. The V call is TRBV7-3, the J call TRBJ2-5; possible D gene TRBD2, 6 bases. CDR3 length equals 14 residues. Germline V gene data show CDR1 as SGHTA and CDR2 as FQGTGA. The CDR3: CANSLTAGRETQYF. The CDR3 bases are TGTGCCAACAGCTTAACCGCAGGGAGGGAGACCCAGTACTTC.

A word on this clonotype: Germline is not matched at one junction end, which may reflect a read error. J is TRBJ1-1 and V is TRBV5-4; D perhaps matches TRBD1 (6 bases). In germline, CDR1 is SGHNT, CDR2 YYREEE (reference sequence). The CDR3 runs 15 residues. CDR3 residues: CVSSSSTARDTGAFF. As DNA, the CDR3 is TGTGTCAGCAGCTCGTCGACCGCCCGGGACACTGGAGCTTTCTTT.

A word on this clonotype: A much more abundant neighbour one base away suggests this may be a read error. The rearrangement uses TRBV5-1 and TRBJ2-7; 14 bases align to TRBD2. Germline V lookup: CDR1 SGHRS, CDR2 YFSETQ. This CDR3 is 17 amino acids long. DNA of the CDR3: TGCGCCAGCAGCGACGAGGGACTAGCGGGAGCAGGGTACGAGCACTACTTC. Protein sequence: CASSDEGLAGAGYEHYF.

The chain has TRBV9 and TRBJ2-1; D possibly corresponds to TRBD2 (5 bases). The CDR3 is 13 amino acids. From germline, CDR1 is SGDLS and CDR2 YYNGEE. The germline V and J ends were trimmed by 7 bases and 8 bases, with 16 bases remaining between them. In DNA, the CDR3 is TGTGCCAGCGGCGGAGGAGTAGTCCATGAGCAGTTCTTC. Protein sequence: CASGGGVVHEQFF.

The chain combines TRBV6-2 or TRBV6-3 with TRBJ1-5; TRBD1 is a possible D gene (5 bases). CDR1 MNHEY and CDR2 SVGEGT come from the germline V gene. Trimming removed 4 bases at V and 6 bases at J, with 13 bases between. The CDR3 is 14 residues long. The CDR3: CASSSTVFIQPQHF. The CDR3 region has the DNA TGTGCCAGCAGTTCGACAGTGTTCATTCAGCCCCAGCATTTT.

Remarks on this clonotype: At one of its ends the junction is not consistent with the germline gene, which may arise from a read error. The chain is built from TRBV4-3 and TRBJ2-1, with 9 bases matching TRBD2. Germline V gene lookup returns CDR1 LGHNA and CDR2 YSLEER. The CDR3 has 15 residues. The CDR3 spells CANSLNSGSSSEEFF. As DNA, the CDR3 is TGCGCCAACAGCCTAAATAGCGGGAGTAGTAGTGAGGAGTTCTTC.

As regards this clonotype: The junction departs from germline at one end; a sequencing error may be responsible. The chain employs TRBV24-1 and TRBJ2-3, with 13 bases that match TRBD2. The CDR3 runs 17 residues. Germline V gene sequence: CDR1 KGHDR, CDR2 SFDVKD. CDR3 nucleotide sequence: TGTGCCACCAGTGATTCCCGGACTAGCGGGAGCACAGTTACGCAGTATTTT. As protein: CATSDSRTSGSTVTQYF.

This chain joins TRBV25-1 and TRBJ2-1; 7 bases agree with TRBD2. CDR3 size: 14 residues. V lost 10 bases to trimming and J lost 0 bases; unmatched junction nucleotides: 6. Germline values: CDR1 MGHDK, CDR2 SYGVNS. The chain's CDR3 is CANTAGCSYNEQFF. The CDR3 DNA reads TGTGCCAATACAGCGGGATGCTCCTACAATGAGCAGTTCTTC.

J is TRBJ2-5 and V is TRBV11-2; the D is unclear. The CDR3 totals 15 residues. Per germline, CDR1 SGHAT and CDR2 FQNNGV. V was pared by 4 bases and J by 5 bases, with 17 bases between. This CDR3 is CASSSTPHDRETQYF. The CDR3 region has the DNA TGTGCCAGCAGCTCAACCCCCCATGATAGGGAGACCCAGTACTTC.

This clonotype was counted many times. The genes are TRBV5-1 and TRBJ2-3, with D possibly matching TRBD2 (6 bases). Trimming cost V 0 bases and J 6 bases, with 8 bases left between them. Germline CDR1 is SGHRS and CDR2 is YFSETQ. The CDR3 covers 13 residues. CDR3 protein: CASSLDAGDTQYF. CDR3 sequence (DNA): TGCGCCAGCAGCTTGGACGCGGGGGATACGCAGTATTTT.

Comment on this clonotype: One end of the junction fails to match germline, which may point to a read error. V and J are TRBV6-2 or TRBV6-3 and TRBJ2-2; weak D call: TRBD2 (6 bases). Looked up from germline, CDR1 is MNHEY and CDR2 is SVGEGT. The CDR3 is made up of 16 amino acids. CDR3 in DNA: TGTGCCAGCACCGGCGGGACGGCTACCAACAGCGGGGAGCTGTTTTTT. Translation: CASTGGTATNSGELFF.

Details on this clonotype: A junction end diverges from the germline sequence, so it may reflect a read error. This sequence joins TRBV29-1 and TRBJ2-2, with a tentative D call TRBD2 (5 bases). Germline V lookup: CDR1 SQVTM, CDR2 ANQGSEA. The CDR3 sequence is 12 residues long. The DNA for the CDR3 is TGCAGCGTTTCTACGAACACCGGGGAGCTGGTTTTT. It is translated as CSVSTNTGELVF.

J is TRBJ2-3 and V is TRBV11-3; perhaps D is TRBD1 or TRBD2 (5 bases each). Germline V gene sequence: CDR1 SGHNT, CDR2 YENEEA. V lost 10 bases and J lost 1, with 24 bases in between. CDR3 length: 17 residues. CDR3 in DNA: TGTGCCAACGGCCCCGGGACCTTGAGAAGCGGCACAGATACGCAGTATTTT. Protein product: CANGPGTLRSGTDTQYF.

This clonotype has only one observation. A read error may account for a junction end that differs from germline. V is TRBV7-9 and J is TRBJ1-2; weak D call: TRBD1 (5 bases). The CDR3 sequence is 14 residues long. The germline V gene encodes CDR1 SEHNR and CDR2 FQNEAQ (reference sequence). In DNA form, the CDR3 reads TGTGCCAGTAGATGGGACGGGGGGTTTCATGACTACATCTTC. Protein product: CASRWDGGFHDYIF.

This clonotype has at least ten counts. V usage is TRBV28 and J usage is TRBJ1-6; the D gene is possibly TRBD1 (6 bases). Germline lookup yields CDR1 MDHEN and CDR2 SYDVKM. V was shortened by 5 bases and J by 8 bases, with 22 bases between the two germline ends. The CDR3 covers 17 residues. CDR3 sequence (DNA): TGTGCCAGCAGTCCCCCACGGGGGGCTTCGGGGGATTCACCCCTCCACTTT. It specifies CASSPPRGASGDSPLHF.

Remarks on this clonotype: One end of the junction is discordant with germline, which a read error may explain. The gene calls are TRBV6-1 and TRBJ2-1; D gene unclear. The germline CDR1 and CDR2 sequences are MNHNS and SASEGT. The CDR3 is 14 residues long. The CDR3 here is CASTPQPAFGEHFF. The DNA for the CDR3 is TGTGCCAGCACCCCCCAACCGGCGTTCGGTGAGCACTTCTTC.

This clonotype was detected once. Relative to the germline gene, one junction end is altered; a read error may explain this. The gene calls are TRBV29-1 and TRBJ1-1, with D uncertain. The CDR3 sequence is 14 residues long. Looked up from germline, CDR1 is SQVTM and CDR2 is ANQGSEA. The CDR3 nucleotides read TGCAGCGTTGAACTTGGCCCCATGAACACTGAAGCCTTCTTT. Its protein is CSVELGPMNTEAFF.

This clonotype was observed a single time. One end of the junction is discordant with germline, which a read error may explain. This chain uses TRBV12-3 or TRBV12-4 with TRBJ1-3; the D is unclear. The length of the CDR3 is 16 residues. CDR3 sequence reads: CASSLDQRISGNNIYF. CDR3 coding DNA: TGTGCCAGCAGTCTTGACCAGCGTATCTCTGGAAACAACATATATTTT.

About this clonotype: Relative to the germline gene, one junction end is altered; a read error may explain this. The chain uses TRBV14 and TRBJ2-2; 7 bases are a match to TRBD1. Germline-derived CDR1 and CDR2 are SGHDN and FVKESK. CDR3 length: 18 amino acids. The CDR3 bases are TGTGTCAGCGACCGTCTCTCGACAGGGCTAAAACACACCGGGGAGCTGTTTTTT. As protein: CVSDRLSTGLKHTGELFF. The full variable domain, with the rest looked up from reference TRBV14 and TRBJ2-2, is EAGVTQFPSHSVIEKGQTVTLRCDPISGHDNLYWYRRVMGKEIKFLLHFVKESKQDESGMPNNRFLAERTGGTYSTLKVQPAELEDSGVYFCVSDRLSTGLKHTGELFFGEGSRLTVL.

Details on this clonotype: An end of the junction differs from the germline gene, which may be a read error. The chain links TRBV29-1 to TRBJ2-7; D may match TRBD1 or TRBD2 (5 bases each). This CDR3 has 12 residues. CDR1 and CDR2 from the germline V gene are SQVTM and ANQGSEA. CDR3 protein: CSVTPGSYVQHF. The CDR3 nucleotides read TGCAGCGTGACCCCAGGGAGCTACGTGCAGCATTTC.

This rearrangement joins TRBV29-1 to TRBJ2-2; no reliable D call. This CDR3 comprises 11 residues. The germline CDR1 and CDR2 sequences are SQVTM and ANQGSEA. V lost 6 bases and J 13 bases, leaving 15 bases between the germline ends. The CDR3 protein is CSVKGSRVLFF. The CDR3 region has the DNA TGCAGCGTAAAGGGATCCCGGGTGCTGTTTTTT.

For this clonotype: A read error may produce the germline difference seen at one junction end. The V and J genes are TRBV28 and TRBJ2-1; 7 bases are shared with TRBD1. Germline loops: CDR1 MDHEN, CDR2 SYDVKM. The CDR3 sequence is 15 residues long. The DNA for the CDR3 is TGTGTCAGCAGTCTCCCGGGACAGTTGGGGCATGAGCAGTTATTC. Amino acids: CVSSLPGQLGHEQLF.

The chain combines TRBV11-2 with TRBJ2-5; 7 bases align to TRBD1. CDR1 is SGHAT and CDR2 is FQNNGV in the germline V gene. J gave up 4 bases and V 10 bases, and 12 bases lay outside the gene matches. This CDR3 is 14 amino acids long. The CDR3 loop is CAKSLTGARETQYF. The CDR3 DNA follows: TGTGCCAAGAGCTTAACAGGGGCGAGAGAGACCCAGTACTTC.

This chain links TRBV29-1 with TRBJ2-7; the D gene is possibly TRBD2 (6 bases). The germline V and J ends were trimmed by 1 base and 3 bases, with 16 bases remaining between them. CDR1 is SQVTM, CDR2 ANQGSEA, per germline. There are 15 residues in the CDR3. CDR3 in DNA: TGCAGCGTTGAAGTTGGGGACTTTTTTAACTACGAGCAGTACTTC. This encodes CSVEVGDFFNYEQYF.

The rearrangement joins TRBV4-2 to TRBJ2-1; TRBD2 is a possible D gene (6 bases). The germline gives CDR1 LGHNA, CDR2 YNFKEQ. The CDR3 extends over 15 amino acids. Trimming stripped 6 bases from V and 9 bases from J, with 21 bases between. CDR3 amino acids: CASSEDWTTGGEQFF. For the CDR3, the DNA is TGTGCCAGCAGTGAGGATTGGACTACCGGCGGTGAGCAGTTCTTC.